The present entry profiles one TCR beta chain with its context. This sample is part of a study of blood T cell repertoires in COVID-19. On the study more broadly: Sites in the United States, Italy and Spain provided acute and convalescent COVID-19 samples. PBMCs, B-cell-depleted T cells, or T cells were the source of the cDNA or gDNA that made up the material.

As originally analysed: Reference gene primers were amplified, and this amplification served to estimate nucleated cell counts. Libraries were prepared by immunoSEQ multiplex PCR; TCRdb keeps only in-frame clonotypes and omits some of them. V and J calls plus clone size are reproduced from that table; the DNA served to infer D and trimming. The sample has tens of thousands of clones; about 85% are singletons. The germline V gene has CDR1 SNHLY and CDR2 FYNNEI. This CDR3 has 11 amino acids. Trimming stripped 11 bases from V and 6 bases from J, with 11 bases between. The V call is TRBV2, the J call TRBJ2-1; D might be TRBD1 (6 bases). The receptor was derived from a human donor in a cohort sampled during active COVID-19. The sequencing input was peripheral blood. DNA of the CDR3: TGTGCCGGACAGTACTTCAATGAGCAGTTCTTC. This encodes CAGQYFNEQFF.